This T cell receptor beta chain was sequenced for a study of CD8+CD57+ T cells in acquired aplastic anemia (dated by TCRdb to the late 2010s). About the study as a whole: A mean of approximately 2.9 ug of DNA, ranging from roughly 0.2 to 27.4 ug, was extracted from sorted CD4+ and CD8+ cells. A CD8+CD57+ expansion meant a frequency higher than the mean frequency seen in healthy subjects. Overall study results and their limits: Patients and healthy controls showed no significant difference in CD8+ Simpson's diversity (P=0.060). Although 25 to 30 CD8+ CDR3 sequences were shared by patients and controls, these sequences appeared highly expressed in patients and within the immunodominant clones of patients.

The patients picked for sequencing were ones in whom flow cytometry had shown an expansion of CD8+CD57+ cells. Severe acquired aplastic anemia was diagnosed in all patients according to International Study of Aplastic Anemia and Agranulocytosis and Camitta criteria. At the time blood was sampled, none of the patients had received any therapy. In this study, sorted CD4+ and CD8+ T cells from the blood of healthy subjects and of severe aplastic anemia patients had their TCR repertoires deep-sequenced. In the USA, patient enrollment took place under clinicaltrials.gov protocols 00001620, 01623167, 00001397, 00071045, 00081523 and 00961064. Ficoll-Paque density gradient centrifugation was used to isolate peripheral blood mononuclear cells. CD4+ and CD8+ T cells were sorted by FACS or magnetic beads before DNA extraction. Profiling of TCR beta VDJ combinations and CDR3 sequences used genomic DNA as the template. An Illumina HiSeq 2000 was used for TCR repertoire sequencing. The paper's processing steps were these. Repertoire assessment relied on Simpson's diversity index, CDR3 size and DJ length profiles, and TRBV/TRBJ rearrangement plots. The immunodominant clone was defined as the most abundant DNA sequence in deep sequencing data. CDR3 amino acid sequences were screened for sharing across subjects and were compared with published repertoires and the VDJdb database. TCRdb took the public reads, trimmed them with fastp at Q25, ran MiXCR for clone calling and kept in-frame beta chains. Every distinct CDR3 protein forms one entry, paired with its most common genes and DNA. The V and J calls here are based on TCRdb, not the publication. This sample holds 150,000 to 200,000 distinct CDR3 sequences; less than 50% were observed only once. The top ten hold more than 30% of the sample.

Points on this clonotype: The clone's antigen remains unknown. One base away there is no much larger clone; base qualities are not given.

From the cysteine through the phenylalanine, the CDR3 covers 14 amino acids. Here the CDR3 DNA is all that survives: 42 bases in frame from base 1. According to the germline V gene (reference sequence), CDR1 reads DFQATT and CDR2 reads SNEGSKA. Cut back by 3 bases and 4 bases, the V and J ends lie 15 bases apart. This sequence originates from a human donor with aplastic anemia. The chain was built from TRBV20-1 and TRBJ2-5; the D call is possibly TRBD1 or TRBD2, each sharing 5 bases. The sample was sorted CD4+, CD8+, or CD8+CD57+ T cells (not recorded which) from PBMCs. Here the CDR3 is given as CSASGGAGGETQYF. The DNA sequence is TGCAGTGCTAGTGGTGGGGCGGGTGGAGAGACCCAGTACTTC.